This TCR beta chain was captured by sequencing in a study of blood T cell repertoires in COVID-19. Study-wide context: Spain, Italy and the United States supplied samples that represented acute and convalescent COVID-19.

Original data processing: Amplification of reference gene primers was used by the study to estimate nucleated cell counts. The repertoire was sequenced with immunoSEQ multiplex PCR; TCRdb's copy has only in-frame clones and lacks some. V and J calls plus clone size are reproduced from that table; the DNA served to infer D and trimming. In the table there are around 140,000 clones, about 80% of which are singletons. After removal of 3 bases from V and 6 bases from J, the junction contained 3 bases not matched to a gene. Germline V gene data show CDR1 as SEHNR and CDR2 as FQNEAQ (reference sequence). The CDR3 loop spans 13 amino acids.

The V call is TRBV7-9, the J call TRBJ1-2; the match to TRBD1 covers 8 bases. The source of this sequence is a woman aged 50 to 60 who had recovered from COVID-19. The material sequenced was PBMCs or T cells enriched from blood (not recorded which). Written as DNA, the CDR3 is TGTGCCAGCAGCTTCAGACAGGGGCATGGCTACACCTTC. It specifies CASSFRQGHGYTF.